These 24 T cell receptor beta chains came from one sample sequenced in a study of long-term antiretroviral therapy in people with HIV. Version v3.0 of the immunoSEQ assay was performed at survey level. Sequenced by immunoSEQ multiplex PCR; TCRdb stores in-frame clones only, minus some. The table includes around 34,000 clones, approximately 74% detected once. Sequencing used unsorted PBMCs, obtained 3 years after starting antiretroviral therapy. The receptors here all came from a man between 50 and 59 years old with HIV.

This clone turned up a few times. This chain connects TRBV28 to TRBJ1-2; maybe TRBD1 (5 bases). The CDR3 covers 14 residues. The germline gives CDR1 MDHEN, CDR2 SYDVKM. Between the trimmed V and J ends, which lost 5 bases and 4 bases, there was a span of 14 bases. The CDR3 region is CASSPPTVGYGYTF. The CDR3 coding sequence is TGTGCCAGCAGTCCGCCGACAGTTGGCTATGGCTACACCTTC.

This clone is categorized as medium-sized. The rearrangement joins TRBV4-1 to TRBJ1-5; perhaps TRBD1 as D (5 bases). The CDR3 contains 15 residues. V was cut by 4 bases and J by 4 bases, with 14 bases left in between. The germline V gene has CDR1 MGHRA and CDR2 YSYEKL. The DNA for the CDR3 is TGCGCCAGCAGCCGGACATCTGGAACGAATCAGCCCCAGCATTTT. Translated: CASSRTSGTNQPQHF.

There are a few counts of this clone. This sequence joins TRBV9 and TRBJ2-6; D unresolved. In germline, CDR1 is SGDLS, CDR2 YYNGEE. The CDR3 extends over 16 amino acids. V lost 0 bases to trimming and J lost 5 bases, with 12 bases between them. CDR3 sequence: CASSVEATAWANVLTF. In DNA, the CDR3 is TGTGCCAGCAGCGTAGAAGCGACTGCCTGGGCCAACGTCCTGACTTTC.

This chain uses TRBV7-8 with TRBJ2-5; 9 bases line up with TRBD1. V lost 5 bases to trimming and J lost 5 bases; unmatched junction nucleotides: 6. CDR3 size: 14 residues. CDR1 is SGHVS, CDR2 FQNEAQ, per germline. This CDR3 reads CASSPGTGMETQYF. The CDR3 nucleotides read TGTGCCAGCAGCCCGGGGACAGGGATGGAGACCCAGTACTTC.

The rearrangement uses TRBV23-1 and TRBJ2-2, with D tentatively TRBD1 or TRBD2 (5 bases each). TRBV23-1 is an ORF, with its function uncertain. The CDR3 sequence is 16 residues long. V shed 4 bases and J shed 0 bases, with 12 bases lying between them. The DNA of the CDR3 is TGCGCCAGCAGTCCGATCGGGGCCTCGAACACCGGGGAGCTGTTTTTT. Its protein is CASSPIGASNTGELFF.

V is TRBV7-6 and J is TRBJ2-7; 7 nucleotides agree with TRBD1. The CDR3 loop spans 13 amino acids. In germline, CDR1 is SGHVS, CDR2 FNYEAQ. V trimming: 7 bases; J trimming: 5 bases; junction bases outside the gene matches: 8. CDR3 protein: CASTRGTENEQYF. CDR3 DNA sequence: TGTGCCAGCACCAGAGGGACAGAGAACGAGCAGTACTTC.

V is TRBV7-9 and J is TRBJ1-4, with no clear D. V lost 6 bases to trimming and J lost 4 bases, with 9 bases between them. CDR1 and CDR2 from the germline V gene are SEHNR and FQNEAQ (reference sequence). This CDR3 has 13 amino acids. The CDR3 loop reads CASSPGGNEKLFF. The CDR3 nucleotides read TGTGCCAGCAGTCCCGGCGGTAATGAAAAACTGTTTTTT.

J is TRBJ2-5 and V is TRBV11-2, with D uncertain. V lost 1 base, J lost 1 base, and 7 bases lay in between. The CDR3 is made up of 14 amino acids. Germline loops: CDR1 SGHAT, CDR2 FQNNGV. CDR3 loop: CASSLGVRQETQYF. The DNA for the CDR3 is TGTGCCAGCAGCTTAGGCGTCCGCCAAGAGACCCAGTACTTC.

This clone has only a few counts. This chain joins TRBV5-6 and TRBJ1-5; 7 bases align to TRBD1. This CDR3 is 15 amino acids long. The V and J ends lost 4 bases and 4 bases, in that order; junction bases with no gene match: 8. Germline CDR1 and CDR2: SGHDT and YYEEEE. CDR3 amino acids: CASSTRDSVNQPQHF. DNA of the CDR3: TGTGCCAGCAGCACAAGGGACAGCGTTAATCAGCCCCAGCATTTT.

The CDR3 DNA follows: TGCGCCAGCAGCCAAGATCAGGGGCTGAACACTGAAGCTTTCTTT. It is translated as CASSQDQGLNTEAFF. The V and J genes are TRBV4-3 and TRBJ1-1, with D perhaps TRBD1 (6 bases). This CDR3 is built from 15 residues. Germline V lookup: CDR1 LGHNA, CDR2 YSLEER. Trimming left V 0 bases short and J 0 bases short, with 8 bases between.

This chain uses TRBV14 with TRBJ2-1; a weak D match, TRBD2 (5 bases). This CDR3 has 14 residues. Germline V gene sequence: CDR1 SGHDN, CDR2 FVKESK. With 4 bases removed from V and 0 bases from J, the gap between germline ends came to 7 bases. The CDR3 is CASSLGSSYNEQFF. In nucleotides, the CDR3 is TGTGCCAGCAGCCTTGGGAGCTCCTACAATGAGCAGTTCTTC.

This sequence joins TRBV5-1 and TRBJ1-5; D may be TRBD1 (5 bases). This CDR3 has 15 residues. The V gene lost 1 base and the J gene lost 4 bases, with 12 bases spanning the gap. Germline loops: CDR1 SGHRS, CDR2 YFSETQ. CDR3 loop: CASSLSGDPNQPQHF. The DNA of the CDR3 is TGCGCCAGCAGCTTGTCGGGGGACCCAAATCAGCCCCAGCATTTT.

V is TRBV10-3 and J is TRBJ1-1; tentative D call: TRBD1 (5 bases). The V gene lost 4 bases and the J gene lost 1 base, with 7 bases spanning the gap. CDR1 and CDR2 from the germline V gene are ENHRY and SYGVKD. The length of the CDR3 is 13 residues. The CDR3 reads CAISVGGNTEAFF. The DNA for the CDR3 is TGTGCCATCAGTGTGGGGGGGAACACTGAAGCTTTCTTT.

The chain uses TRBV27 and TRBJ2-7; D is undetermined. The CDR3 consists of 14 residues. Trimming stripped 5 bases from V and 1 base from J, with 12 bases between. Per the germline V gene, CDR1 is MNHEY and CDR2 is SMNVEV (reference sequence). The CDR3 loop reads CASSLRKLSYEQYF. In nucleotides, the CDR3 is TGTGCCAGCAGTCTGAGGAAACTTTCCTACGAGCAGTACTTC.

This chain uses TRBV29-1 with TRBJ2-5, with D perhaps being TRBD1 or TRBD2 (6 bases each). The better agreement between TRBJ2-7 and the DNA end casts doubt on the J call. The length of the CDR3 is 12 residues. Germline assignment: CDR1 SQVTM and CDR2 ANQGSEA. In DNA form, the CDR3 reads TGCAGCGTCCGGGGGCTAAGCTACGAGCAGTACTTC. It translates to CSVRGLSYEQYF.

For the CDR3, the DNA is TGTGCCAGCAGTTACAGGATGAACACTGAAGCTTTCTTT. Its protein is CASSYRMNTEAFF. This chain joins TRBV6-6 and TRBJ1-1, with no clear D. The germline CDR1 and CDR2 sequences are MNHNY and SVGAGI (reference sequence). This CDR3 is 13 amino acids long. The ends were cut back, 2 bases at V and 0 bases at J, with 4 bases in the middle.

The rearrangement links TRBV28 to TRBJ2-7; TRBD1 matches at 9 bases. This CDR3 region has 15 residues. V lost 6 bases, J lost 3 bases, and 9 bases stayed unmatched. Germline CDR1 and CDR2: MDHEN and SYDVKM. The CDR3 region is CASRKTGGWNYEQYF. In nucleotides, the CDR3 is TGTGCCAGCAGGAAAACAGGGGGCTGGAACTACGAGCAGTACTTC.

The V gene is TRBV13, the J gene TRBJ2-2; D remains ambiguous. V lost 0 bases and J 3 bases, leaving 5 bases between the germline ends. Germline lookup yields CDR1 PRHDT and CDR2 FYEKMQ (reference sequence). CDR3 length: 14 amino acids. CDR3 sequence reads: CASSLGRYTGELFF. CDR3 nucleotide sequence: TGTGCCAGCAGCTTAGGCAGGTACACCGGGGAGCTGTTTTTT.

The rearrangement uses TRBV19 and TRBJ2-7, with D perhaps matching TRBD2 (5 bases). Trimming shortened V by 10 bases and J by 1 base, and 11 bases separated the two germline ends. The CDR3 sequence is 12 residues long. From germline, CDR1 is LNHDA and CDR2 SQIVND (reference sequence). CDR3 amino acids: CAITRDSYEQYF. The CDR3 coding sequence is TGTGCCATCACCCGGGATTCCTACGAGCAGTACTTC.

This clone was counted once. The chain carries TRBV7-2 and TRBJ2-5, with 8 bases aligning to TRBD2. Unmatched junction bases numbered 14, after V lost 6 bases and J lost 2 bases. The V gene's germline CDR1 is SGHTA and CDR2 FQGNSA. The CDR3 covers 17 residues. CDR3: CASRPRGRGVLQETQYF. For the CDR3, the DNA is TGTGCCAGCAGGCCCAGAGGGCGGGGGGTACTTCAAGAGACCCAGTACTTC.

The chain uses TRBV7-8 and TRBJ1-4; D unclear. Germline CDR1 reads SGHVS; CDR2 reads FQNEAQ. V was pared by 4 bases and J by 8 bases, with 14 bases between. This CDR3 comprises 14 residues. The chain's CDR3 is CASSSDTGREKLFF. The CDR3 DNA is TGTGCCAGCAGCTCCGACACTGGTCGGGAAAAACTGTTTTTT.

J is TRBJ2-5 and V is TRBV7-9, with D possibly TRBD2 on 6 matching bases. The CDR3 is 17 residues long. Trimming removed 3 bases at V and 1 base at J, with 18 bases between. CDR1 is SEHNR, CDR2 FQNEAQ, per germline (reference sequence). The CDR3 DNA sequence: TGTGCCAGCAGCTTTCCCAGAGCGGGCGGGATCCAAGAGACCCAGTACTTC. Translated: CASSFPRAGGIQETQYF.

The chain is built from TRBV18 and TRBJ2-5; TRBD2 aligns across 9 bases. The germline V gene has CDR1 KGHSH and CDR2 LQKENI. V was clipped by 0 bases and J by 3 bases; unmatched bases: 8. This CDR3 has 17 amino acids. The CDR3 is CASSPPGLAGTKETQYF. The CDR3 bases are TGTGCCAGCTCACCACCGGGGCTAGCGGGGACCAAAGAGACCCAGTACTTC.

J is TRBJ1-4 and V is TRBV14, with D hard to call. Germline assignment: CDR1 SGHDN and CDR2 FVKESK. V was trimmed by 3 bases and J by 6 bases, leaving 11 bases between them. The CDR3 loop spans 14 amino acids. The CDR3 DNA reads TGTGCCAGCAGCCAGGGAAGGGAGGATGAAAAACTGTTTTTT. Its protein is CASSQGREDEKLFF.